The clone carrying this TCR beta chain was picked up many times. Its antigen is as yet unknown. The V and J ends lost 5 bases and 4 bases respectively, with 16 bases between them. CDR3 length equals 15 residues. These data belong to a study of T-cell memory formation after mild COVID-19. Looking at the study overall: TCR clusters were largely donor specific.

Study-level findings and limits: CD4+ clones that contracted lay mainly in CM and EM; CD8+ ones lay in EMRA.

5'RACE primed from the constant segment yielded TCR alpha and TCR beta cDNA libraries bearing sample barcodes and UMIs. TCRdb recomputed calls from the 5' RACE reads with MiXCR, one row per CDR3 protein. Here the sample spans just over 350,000 distinct CDR3 sequences, approximately 15% being singletons. The chain links TRBV12-3 or TRBV12-4 to TRBJ2-3; no clear D gene. The sample taken for sequencing was PBMCs or a T cell subset sorted from them (not recorded which). This sequence originates from a man aged 18 to 30 who had mild COVID-19 (a few samples of this study predate the infection). Cell type and time point are not known. This chain's CDR3 is CASSTDPSRADTQYF. In DNA, the CDR3 is TGTGCCAGCAGTACGGACCCCTCTAGGGCAGATACGCAGTATTTT.